This T cell receptor beta chain was profiled in a study of beta chain features in type 1 diabetes. The wider study: Cells sorted and examined across all samples totaled around 110,000,000. Study-level points and caveats: Naive, central memory and Treg TCRB repertoires appeared more alike in patients than in healthy donors.

Sequencing targeted expressed TCRB transcripts, as all isolated RNA had been reverse transcribed. Clones were read by immunoSEQ multiplex PCR, and TCRdb kept only the in-frame ones, dropping some. The profile covers 360,000 or so clones, with around a fifth appearing a single time and approximately 0.046% taken by the ten largest. Regarding this clone: Its matching antigen is unknown.

Germline lookup yields CDR1 SGHNT and CDR2 YYREEE (reference sequence). The V end was cut by 1 base, the J end by 2 bases, with 9 bases between. CDR3 size: 14 residues. Specimen: naive CD4+ T cells from blood. The V gene is TRBV5-4, the J gene TRBJ1-1; D is perhaps TRBD1 (6 bases). This sequence originates from a woman aged 18-29 years in good health. In DNA, the CDR3 is TGTGCCAGCAGCTTGTCCGGGACAAACACTGAAGCTTTCTTT. This codes for CASSLSGTNTEAFF.